This section outlines one TCR beta chain sequence together with its context. Antigen unknown. Looked up from germline, CDR1 is SGHRS and CDR2 is YFSETQ. The CDR3 loop spans 16 amino acids. These data are taken from a study of post-analysis software for immune sequencing data. Across the whole study: The study covered relapsing-remitting, secondary progressive and progressive-relapsing courses of multiple sclerosis. Study observations and caveats: Same-batch preparations were strongly co-clustered by F measure. People with multiple sclerosis had a significantly lower normalized Chao1 diversity than controls did. Elevated frequency relative to controls characterized 4 or 5 TRBV segments in patients, TRBV5-6, TRBV5-1 and TRBV20-1 among them.

TCR beta cDNA libraries had unique molecular identifiers. About half a million cDNA molecules were recovered from an input of about 0.9 to 10 million T cells. From the PCR reads, TCRdb called clonotypes with MiXCR, one entry per CDR3 protein. Altogether some 700,000 distinct CDR3 sequences are present, roughly three fifths being singletons, with the ten largest covering about 10%. The source material was blood. The receptor was isolated from a girl aged 2 to 9 with multiple sclerosis. This chain connects TRBV5-1 to TRBJ2-1, with D tentatively TRBD1 or TRBD2 (5 bases each). The end of the DNA aligns better with TRBJ2-7, so the J call may be wrong. The CDR3 spells CASSLAYRGREGEQYF. Here the CDR3 DNA reads TGCGCCAGCAGCTTGGCCTATAGGGGCCGGGAAGGAGAGCAGTACTTC.